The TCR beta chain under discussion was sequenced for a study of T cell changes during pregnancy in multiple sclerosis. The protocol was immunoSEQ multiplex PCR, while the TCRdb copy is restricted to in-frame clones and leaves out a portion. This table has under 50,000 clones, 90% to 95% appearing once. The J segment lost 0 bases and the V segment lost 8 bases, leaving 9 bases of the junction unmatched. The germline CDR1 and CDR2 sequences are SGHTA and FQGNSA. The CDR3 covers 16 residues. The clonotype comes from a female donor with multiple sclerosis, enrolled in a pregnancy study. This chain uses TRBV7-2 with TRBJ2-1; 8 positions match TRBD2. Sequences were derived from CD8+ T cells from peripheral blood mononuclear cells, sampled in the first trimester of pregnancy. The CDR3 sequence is CASSGGAVSSYNEQFF. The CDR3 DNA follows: TGTGCCAGCTCGGGGGGGGCAGTAAGCTCCTACAATGAGCAGTTCTTC.